Sequencing of this T cell receptor (beta chain) was carried out in a study of CD8 T cells in ankylosing spondylitis. Points from the study as a whole: Researchers reportedly found disease-linked clones significantly enriched in matched ankylosing spondylitis synovial fluid. Reactive arthritis synovial fluid and blood previously showed some of these motif variants. What seemed typical of ankylosing spondylitis blood was a TCR beta motif built from roughly eight highly homologous variants.

The ends lost 2 bases at V and 12 bases at J; junction bases unmatched: 4. CDR3 size: 11 residues. At least ten counts were recorded for this clonotype. Its antigen is still unknown. Molecular-barcoded quantitative 5'-RACE produced these TCR beta libraries. In TCRdb, the 5' RACE reads were re-called with MiXCR into one record per CDR3 protein. The sample holds around 490,000 distinct CDR3 sequences, 5.3% seen once. Sequencing was done on a sample of blood, either unsorted or a sorted T cell fraction (not recorded which). The chain combines TRBV12-3 or TRBV12-4 with TRBJ2-7, with 7 positions matching TRBD1. The source of this sequence is a male donor with ankylosing spondylitis. This CDR3 reads CASSLRDSLYF. CDR3 nucleotides: TGTGCCAGCAGTTTACGGGACAGCCTGTACTTC.